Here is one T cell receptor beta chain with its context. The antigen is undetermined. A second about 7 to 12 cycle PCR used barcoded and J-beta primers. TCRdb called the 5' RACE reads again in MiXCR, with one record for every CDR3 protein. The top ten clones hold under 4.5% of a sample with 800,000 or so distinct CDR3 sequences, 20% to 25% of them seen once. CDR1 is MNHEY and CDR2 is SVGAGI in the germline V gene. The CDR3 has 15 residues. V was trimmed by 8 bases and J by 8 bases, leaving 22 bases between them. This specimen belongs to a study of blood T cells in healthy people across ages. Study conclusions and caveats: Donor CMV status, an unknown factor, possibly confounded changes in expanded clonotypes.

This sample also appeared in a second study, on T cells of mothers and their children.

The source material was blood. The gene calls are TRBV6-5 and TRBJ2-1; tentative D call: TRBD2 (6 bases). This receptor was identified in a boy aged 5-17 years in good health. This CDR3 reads CASRSGTGEVDEQFF. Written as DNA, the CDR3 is TGTGCCAGCCGGTCCGGGACGGGGGAGGTCGATGAGCAGTTCTTC.